This section outlines one TCR beta chain sequence together with its context. Authors' data handling: Using reference gene primer amplification, nucleated cell counts were estimated. This table comes from immunoSEQ multiplex PCR, and its TCRdb copy is limited to in-frame clones, with some not included. V and J calls and clone size are those listed in that table; D and trimming were worked out from the DNA. The sample lists about 180,000 clones; roughly 88% were seen once. This sample was included in a study of blood T cell repertoires in COVID-19. On the study more broadly: The United States, Italy and Spain provided the acute and convalescent COVID-19 samples.

Enrolled through a virtual design, the participants were between about 18 and 100 years of age and came from about two dozen US areas. Either two negative PCRs, clearance, or symptom resolution qualified Cohort 3 donors as recovered. V shed 2 bases and J 0 bases; nucleotides not matched to a gene: 3. The germline V gene encodes CDR1 KGHDR and CDR2 SFDVKD. The CDR3 is 17 residues long. The clonotype was recovered from a woman under 40 who had recovered from COVID-19. Sequenced material: PBMCs or T cells enriched from blood (not recorded which). This chain links TRBV24-1 with TRBJ2-3, with TRBD2 identical over 11 bases. Here the CDR3 reads CATSDSTSGTSTDTQYF. CDR3 sequence (DNA): TGTGCCACCAGTGATTCGACTAGCGGGACTAGCACAGATACGCAGTATTTT.